What follows are 5 T cell receptor beta chains derived from one specimen sequenced in a study of T-cell reconstitution after alpha-beta-depleted transplantation in children. Unique molecular identifiers featured in how the TCRbeta library was prepared. TCRdb passed the PCR reads through MiXCR, listing each CDR3 protein once. The table shows more than 400,000 distinct CDR3 sequences, with roughly an eighth occurring only once. The starting material was PBMCs, mostly from graft donor cells, obtained 180 days after TCRalphabeta/CD19-depleted stem cell transplant. These receptors came from a female patient under 10 years old who had a stem cell transplant for aplastic anemia, so the T cells may come from the graft donor.

This clonotype was seen repeatedly, ten times or more. CDR3 protein: CASSETGAYQPQHF. CDR3 sequence (DNA): TGTGCCAGCAGTGAAACAGGGGCTTATCAGCCCCAGCATTTT. The rearrangement links TRBV25-1 to TRBJ1-5, with 7 bases lining up with TRBD1. The CDR3 has 14 amino acids. Germline-derived CDR1 and CDR2 are MGHDK and SYGVNS. The J segment lost 5 bases and the V segment lost 2 bases, leaving 3 bases of the junction unmatched.

This clonotype was found a few times. The V and J genes are TRBV9 and TRBJ2-1, with a weak D call TRBD1 (5 bases). CDR3 size: 16 residues. CDR1 is SGDLS and CDR2 is YYNGEE in the germline V gene. V was shortened by 4 bases and J by 4 bases, with 18 bases between the two germline ends. The CDR3 here is CASSILQGTGYNEQFF. The CDR3 DNA reads TGTGCCAGCAGCATCCTTCAGGGTACTGGGTACAATGAGCAGTTCTTC.

This rearrangement joins TRBV20-1 to TRBJ1-2; 10 bases fit TRBD1. Trimming cost V 6 bases and J 7 bases; bases outside gene matches: 8. Germline CDR1 is DFQATT and CDR2 is SNEGSKA (reference sequence). The CDR3 runs 13 residues. The DNA of the CDR3 is TGCAGTGCCCCGACAGGGGGCGCGGGTGGCTACACCTTC. It yields the protein CSAPTGGAGGYTF.

The chain links TRBV7-8 to TRBJ2-1, with no clear D. There are 15 residues in the CDR3. The germline gives CDR1 SGHVS, CDR2 FQNEAQ. The germline V and J ends were trimmed by 7 bases and 5 bases, with 18 bases remaining between them. For the CDR3, the DNA is TGTGCCAGCATCCACCTCTGGGGATCGCACAATGAGCAGTTCTTC. Translation gives CASIHLWGSHNEQFF.

This clonotype appeared many times. The V call is TRBV12-5, the J call TRBJ2-2; a possible D gene is TRBD2 (6 bases). The CDR3 consists of 15 residues. The germline V gene has CDR1 LGHNT and CDR2 FRNRAP. The V and J ends lost 6 bases and 4 bases respectively, with 15 bases between them. The CDR3 region is CASGGDFGGTGELFF. In DNA form, the CDR3 reads TGTGCTAGTGGCGGGGACTTTGGGGGCACCGGGGAGCTGTTTTTT.